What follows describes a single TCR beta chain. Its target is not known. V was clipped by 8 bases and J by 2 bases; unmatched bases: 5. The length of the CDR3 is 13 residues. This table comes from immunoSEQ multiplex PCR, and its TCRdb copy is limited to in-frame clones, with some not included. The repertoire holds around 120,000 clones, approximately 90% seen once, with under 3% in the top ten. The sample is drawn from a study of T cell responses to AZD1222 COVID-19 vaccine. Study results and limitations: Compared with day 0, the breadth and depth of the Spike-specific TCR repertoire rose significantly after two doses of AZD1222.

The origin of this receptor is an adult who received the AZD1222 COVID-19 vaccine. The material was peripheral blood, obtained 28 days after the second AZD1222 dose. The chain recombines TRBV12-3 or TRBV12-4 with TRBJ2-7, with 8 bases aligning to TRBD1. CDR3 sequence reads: CASRRQGTYEQYF. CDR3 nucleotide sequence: TGTGCCAGCCGCCGACAGGGGACCTACGAGCAGTACTTC.